These 29 T cell receptor beta chains share one sample of origin, sequenced in a study of naive and memory T cell subsets. An equimolar mix of two oligonucleotides served as the beta constant-region primer for TRBC1 and TRBC2. TCRdb reprocessed the UMI-ligation and nested PCR reads via MiXCR and lists one record per CDR3 protein. The sample includes under 100,000 distinct CDR3 sequences, about 7% of them seen just once. Sequencing was done on a sample of central memory CD4+ T cells from blood. The receptors come from a human donor in good health.

This clonotype was seen many times. The chain uses TRBV29-1 and TRBJ2-1, with 7 bases aligning to TRBD1. CDR1 SQVTM and CDR2 ANQGSEA come from the germline V gene. This CDR3 is 14 amino acids long. With 3 bases clipped from V and 7 bases from J, the junction kept 9 bases outside the gene matches. The CDR3 region has the DNA TGCAGCGTTGATAGGAAGGGGGCCAGGAATGAGCAGTTCTTC. This sequence encodes CSVDRKGARNEQFF.

The sample holds a few counts of this clonotype. The rearrangement links TRBV7-6 to TRBJ2-5; possibly TRBD1 for D (6 bases). CDR3 length: 14 residues. Germline loops: CDR1 SGHVS, CDR2 FNYEAQ. V was clipped by 5 bases and J by 6 bases, with 16 bases between them. The CDR3 coding sequence is TGTGCCAGCAGCCAGAACACAGGGCGACAGACCCAGTACTTC. This translates into CASSQNTGRQTQYF.

There are many counts of this clonotype. The chain joins TRBV3-1 to TRBJ2-7, with 9 bases aligning to TRBD1. Germline V gene lookup returns CDR1 LGHDT and CDR2 YNNKEL (reference sequence). Trimming at V came to 6 bases and at J to 3 bases, leaving 3 bases not matched to a gene. The CDR3 loop spans 13 amino acids. The CDR3 DNA sequence: TGTGCCAGCAGACCGGGACAGGGCTACGAGCAGTACTTC. Translation gives CASRPGQGYEQYF.

This clonotype was detected ten times or more. The chain uses TRBV2 and TRBJ1-1; tentative D call: TRBD1 (5 bases). The germline V gene has CDR1 SNHLY and CDR2 FYNNEI. This CDR3 comprises 13 residues. Trimming took off 6 bases at V and 1 base at J, with 9 bases between the two ends. The CDR3 DNA reads TGTGCCAGCAGGGACATGGGGAACACTGAAGCTTTCTTT. Its protein is CASRDMGNTEAFF. The full variable domain, its missing parts supplied by reference TRBV2 and TRBJ1-1, is EPEVTQTPSHQVTQMGQEVILRCVPISNHLYFYWYRQILGQKVEFLVSFYNNEISEKSEIFDDQFSVERPDGSNFTLKIRSTKLEDSAMYFCASRDMGNTEAFFGQGTRLTVV.

The chain joins TRBV20-1 to TRBJ2-4; TRBD1 is a possible D gene (5 bases). The CDR3 totals 13 residues. Germline loops: CDR1 DFQATT, CDR2 SNEGSKA (reference sequence). Between the trimmed V and J ends, which lost 6 bases and 8 bases, there was a span of 17 bases. The DNA of the CDR3 is TGCAGTGCAGGCAGGGCCAGTCGTGACATTCAGTACTTC. Translated: CSAGRASRDIQYF.

There are a few counts of this clonotype. V and J are TRBV28 and TRBJ2-7; TRBD2 aligns across 10 bases. V gave up 4 bases and J gave up 2 bases; unmatched junction bases: 14. Germline CDR1 MDHEN, CDR2 SYDVKM. The CDR3 length is 18 residues. The CDR3 loop is CASSSLLSGGGPPYEQYF. CDR3 nucleotides: TGTGCCAGCAGTTCCCTTTTGAGCGGGGGGGGTCCCCCCTACGAGCAGTACTTC.

This clonotype was observed many times. The chain combines TRBV28 with TRBJ1-2; no firm D call. The CDR3 sequence is 11 residues long. Germline loops: CDR1 MDHEN, CDR2 SYDVKM. The V and J ends lost 5 bases and 4 bases respectively, with 5 bases between them. The CDR3 DNA follows: TGTGCCAGCAGTACGGCCTATGGCTACACCTTC. Residues: CASSTAYGYTF.

This clonotype was counted ten times or more. This chain uses TRBV28 with TRBJ1-1; 10 positions agree with TRBD1. CDR1 and CDR2 (germline): MDHEN, SYDVKM. The CDR3 spans 15 residues. V lost 6 bases to trimming and J lost 4 bases; unmatched junction nucleotides: 8. CDR3 sequence: CASRRQGAQGTEAFF. CDR3 DNA sequence: TGTGCCAGCAGAAGACAGGGGGCGCAGGGCACTGAAGCTTTCTTT.

This clonotype was recorded at least ten times. V and J are TRBV5-1 and TRBJ2-3; 8 bases match TRBD1. From germline, CDR1 is SGHRS and CDR2 YFSETQ. The J segment lost 5 bases and the V segment lost 2 bases, leaving 4 bases of the junction unmatched. CDR3 length: 14 residues. The CDR3 DNA is TGCGCCAGCAGCTTTGGACAGGGCTTAGATACGCAGTATTTT. This codes for CASSFGQGLDTQYF.

There are many counts of this clonotype. The chain recombines TRBV20-1 with TRBJ2-7; unclear D gene. This CDR3 comprises 16 residues. Trimming removed 0 bases from V and 0 bases from J, with 15 bases in between. Germline CDR1 DFQATT, CDR2 SNEGSKA (reference sequence). The CDR3 spells CSARDHASPGSYEQYF. Written as DNA, the CDR3 is TGCAGTGCTAGAGATCATGCGAGCCCTGGCTCCTACGAGCAGTACTTC.

At least ten counts were recorded for this clonotype. This chain uses TRBV19 with TRBJ2-7, with D possibly being TRBD1 (6 bases). V was trimmed by 4 bases and J by 0 bases, leaving 10 bases between them. CDR1 and CDR2 from the germline V gene are LNHDA and SQIVND (reference sequence). The CDR3 is made up of 14 amino acids. CDR3 nucleotides: TGTGCCAGTAGTAAGACAGGAGACTCCTACGAGCAGTACTTC. Its translation: CASSKTGDSYEQYF.

This clonotype came up many times. The V and J genes are TRBV30 and TRBJ2-5; perhaps TRBD2 as D (6 bases). The CDR3 sequence is 17 residues long. Per germline, CDR1 GTSNPN and CDR2 SVGIG (reference sequence). V was cut by 0 bases and J by 6 bases, with 23 bases left in between. The CDR3 region has the DNA TGTGCCTGGAGTGTTTCATCGGGCGGGGTTATAGGGAAGACCCAGTACTTC. This gives the protein CAWSVSSGGVIGKTQYF.

This clonotype showed up many times. This chain uses TRBV28 with TRBJ1-3, with 10 bases aligning to TRBD1. The CDR3 has 16 amino acids. Germline V CDR1 and CDR2: MDHEN, SYDVKM. V trimming: 5 bases; J trimming: 4 bases; junction bases outside the gene matches: 8. Written as DNA, the CDR3 is TGTGCCAGCAGTCAACGGACAGGGGGAATAGGAAACACCATATATTTT. Residues: CASSQRTGGIGNTIYF.

This clonotype is judged medium-sized. The CDR3 loop is CASSSGQRDNSPLHF. The DNA for the CDR3 is TGTGCCAGCTCATCAGGACAGCGGGATAATTCACCCCTCCACTTT. V gene TRBV18 combines with J gene TRBJ1-6; the D gene is possibly TRBD1 (6 bases). Germline V gene sequence: CDR1 KGHSH, CDR2 LQKENI. The V gene lost 5 bases and the J gene lost 5 bases, with 13 bases spanning the gap. The CDR3 is 15 amino acids. Looking up the rest from reference TRBV18 and TRBJ1-6 gives the full variable domain: NAGVMQNPRHLVRRRGQEARLRCSPMKGHSHVYWYRQLPEEGLKFMVYLQKENIIDESGMPKERFSAEFPKEGPSILRIQQVVRGDSAAYFCASSSGQRDNSPLHFGNGTRLTVT.

The chain joins TRBV7-2 to TRBJ2-5; TRBD2 matches at 13 bases. In germline, CDR1 is SGHTA, CDR2 FQGNSA. V shed 5 bases and J 2 bases; nucleotides not matched to a gene: 5. The CDR3 has 16 residues. The CDR3 loop is CASSRTSGSYQETQYF. The CDR3 nucleotides are TGTGCCAGCAGCAGGACTAGCGGGAGCTATCAAGAGACCCAGTACTTC.

The chain carries TRBV20-1 and TRBJ1-1; D is ambiguous. The germline V gene has CDR1 DFQATT and CDR2 SNEGSKA (reference sequence). Trimming stripped 8 bases from V and 2 bases from J, with 15 bases between. CDR3 size: 13 residues. CDR3: CSSSSWKNTEAFF. In DNA, the CDR3 is TGCAGTTCATCCTCTTGGAAAAACACTGAAGCTTTCTTT.

The chain is built from TRBV7-8 and TRBJ2-7; maybe TRBD1 (6 bases). The germline V gene encodes CDR1 SGHVS and CDR2 FQNEAQ. The CDR3 is 12 amino acids. The V end was cut by 3 bases, the J end by 11 bases, with 14 bases between. CDR3 protein: CASSLNREVKYF. The DNA of the CDR3 is TGTGCCAGCAGCTTGAACAGGGAAGTGAAGTACTTC.

V is TRBV29-1 and J is TRBJ2-1; D is undetermined. Germline values: CDR1 SQVTM, CDR2 ANQGSEA. Trimming stripped 6 bases from V and 5 bases from J, with 17 bases between. This CDR3 contains 14 residues. CDR3 coding DNA: TGCAGCGTGCCGGTGGGGTCCTGGGACAATGAGCAGTTCTTC. Translated, it gives CSVPVGSWDNEQFF.

This clonotype was recorded at least ten times. The chain combines TRBV6-1 with TRBJ2-1; tentatively, D is TRBD1 (5 bases). Trimming took off 7 bases at V and 4 bases at J, with 17 bases between the two ends. The length of the CDR3 is 15 residues. In germline, CDR1 is MNHNS, CDR2 SASEGT. The CDR3 here is CASTPLRQGYNEQFF. The CDR3 nucleotides are TGTGCCAGCACCCCCCTACGTCAGGGATACAATGAGCAGTTCTTC.

V and J are TRBV7-2 and TRBJ2-7; TRBD1 aligns across 8 bases. Germline trimming cut 5 bases from V and 4 bases from J; bases unmatched to any gene: 7. The CDR3 has 14 amino acids. From germline, CDR1 is SGHTA and CDR2 FQGNSA. CDR3 coding DNA: TGTGCCAGCAGCCGGACAGGGTTGGGGTACGAGCAGTACTTC. Translation: CASSRTGLGYEQYF.

The chain recombines TRBV7-9 with TRBJ1-1; 7 bases are a match to TRBD1. Trimming cost V 4 bases and J 5 bases; bases outside gene matches: 13. CDR3 length equals 16 residues. Germline-derived CDR1 and CDR2 are SEHNR and FQNEAQ (reference sequence). This chain's CDR3 is CASSCSMGQGDTEAFF. The CDR3 DNA reads as TGTGCCAGCAGCTGCAGTATGGGCCAGGGGGATACTGAAGCTTTCTTT.

As concerns this clonotype: Compared with germline, one end of the junction differs, possibly owing to a read error. V and J are TRBV18 and TRBJ2-3; 7 bases align to TRBD2. CDR1 and CDR2 (germline): KGHSH, LQKENI. The CDR3 runs 17 residues. CDR3 residues: CASSPPTPVTSRDTQYF. The CDR3 coding sequence is TGTGCCAGCTCACCACCCACCCCCGTGACTAGCAGAGATACGCAGTATTTT.

The rearrangement links TRBV6-2 or TRBV6-3 to TRBJ2-7; 10 positions agree with TRBD1. Per germline, CDR1 MNHEY and CDR2 SVGEGT. With 3 bases clipped from V and 5 bases from J, the junction kept 10 bases outside the gene matches. CDR3 length equals 16 residues. The CDR3, as DNA: TGTGCCAGCAGTTATCAAAGGGGACAGGGGATCCACGAGCAGTACTTC. Translation gives CASSYQRGQGIHEQYF.

This clonotype has more than one count but fewer than ten. V and J are TRBV3-1 and TRBJ1-5; 7 nucleotides align to TRBD1. Losses at the gene ends were 1 base for V and 4 bases for J; bases not matched to a gene: 4. There are 15 residues in the CDR3. Per the germline V gene, CDR1 is LGHDT and CDR2 is YNNKEL (reference sequence). In DNA form, the CDR3 reads TGTGCCAGCAGCCAAGCGACAGGGTTGAATCAGCCCCAGCATTTT. Its protein is CASSQATGLNQPQHF.

The V gene is TRBV25-1, the J gene TRBJ1-4, with unresolved D. CDR1 and CDR2 (germline): MGHDK, SYGVNS. CDR3 length equals 10 residues. Deletions cut 7 bases from V and 8 bases from J, with 5 bases between. DNA for the CDR3: TGTGCCAGCATACAGGAAAAACTGTTTTTT. It yields the protein CASIQEKLFF.

The J gene is TRBJ1-6, the V gene TRBV28, with D possibly TRBD1 on 6 matching bases. V was shortened by 6 bases and J by 0 bases, with 15 bases between the two germline ends. The CDR3 loop spans 17 amino acids. Germline CDR1 and CDR2: MDHEN and SYDVKM. CDR3 protein: CASRGRTASSYNSPLHF. CDR3 DNA: TGTGCCAGCAGAGGCCGGACAGCGAGCTCCTATAATTCACCCCTCCACTTT.

This clonotype was seen repeatedly, ten times or more. This chain links TRBV14 with TRBJ2-1; 9 positions match TRBD1. From germline, CDR1 is SGHDN and CDR2 FVKESK. This CDR3 comprises 12 residues. The J segment lost 15 bases and the V segment lost 3 bases, leaving 6 bases of the junction unmatched. The CDR3 loop is CASSQIRDRVFF. The DNA of the CDR3 is TGTGCCAGCAGCCAGATCCGGGACAGGGTGTTCTTC.

This clonotype was detected many times. The chain links TRBV7-6 to TRBJ2-6; possibly TRBD1 for D (5 bases). The CDR3 extends over 12 amino acids. V was cut by 4 bases and J by 15 bases, with 13 bases left in between. The V gene's germline CDR1 is SGHVS and CDR2 FNYEAQ. CDR3 DNA sequence: TGTGCCAGCAGCTCTACTGGGCAGGGCCTGACTTTC. Its protein product is CASSSTGQGLTF.

This clonotype was seen many times. CDR3 in DNA: TGTGCCAGGGGTTATAATTCACCCCTCCACTTT. This gives the protein CARGYNSPLHF. V and J are TRBV2 and TRBJ1-6; D not certain. The CDR3 loop spans 11 amino acids. V lost 9 bases, J lost 4 bases, and 4 bases lay in between. Germline V gene lookup returns CDR1 SNHLY and CDR2 FYNNEI.